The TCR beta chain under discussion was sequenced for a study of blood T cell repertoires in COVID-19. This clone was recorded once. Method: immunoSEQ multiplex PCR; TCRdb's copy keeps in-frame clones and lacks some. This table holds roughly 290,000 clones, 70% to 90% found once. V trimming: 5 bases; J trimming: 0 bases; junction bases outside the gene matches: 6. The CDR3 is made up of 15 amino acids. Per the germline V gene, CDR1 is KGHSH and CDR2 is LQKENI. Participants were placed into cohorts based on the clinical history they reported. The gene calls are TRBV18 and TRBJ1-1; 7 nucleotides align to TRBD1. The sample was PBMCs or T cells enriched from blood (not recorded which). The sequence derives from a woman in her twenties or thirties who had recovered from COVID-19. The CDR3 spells CASSAGQALNTEAFF. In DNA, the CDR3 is TGTGCCAGCTCAGCAGGACAGGCGTTGAACACTGAAGCTTTCTTT.